This T cell receptor beta chain derives from a study of T cell responses to AZD1222 COVID-19 vaccine. This table comes from immunoSEQ multiplex PCR, and its TCRdb copy is limited to in-frame clones, with some not included. Here the sample spans 150,000 to 200,000 clones, 92% being singletons. Trimming at V came to 2 bases and at J to 2 bases, leaving 6 bases not matched to a gene. CDR3 length: 15 amino acids. Germline lookup yields CDR1 SGHRS and CDR2 YFSETQ. This TCR was sampled from an adult in good health. The sample in question was peripheral blood, obtained on day 0 of MenACWY control vaccination. This chain joins TRBV5-1 and TRBJ2-5, with 7 bases matching TRBD2. CDR3 amino acids: CASSFDSGTQETQYF. The CDR3 DNA reads as TGCGCCAGCAGCTTTGACAGCGGGACTCAAGAGACCCAGTACTTC.